The 19 T cell receptor beta chains in this list originate from one sample, sequenced in a study of OX40 agonist ivuxolimab in advanced cancers. The method was immunoSEQ multiplex PCR; TCRdb's version includes in-frame clones alone and lacks a portion of them. The repertoire holds fewer than 30,000 clones, with around 86% as singletons. This specimen was CD4+ or CD8+ T cells sorted from blood, taken in a trial of the OX40 agonist ivuxolimab. Receptors were obtained from an adult with an advanced solid tumor such as melanoma, head and neck, liver or kidney cancer.

The genes are TRBV7-8 and TRBJ2-2; D might be TRBD2 (5 bases). CDR3 size: 14 residues. Germline V lookup: CDR1 SGHVS, CDR2 FQNEAQ. V was trimmed by 3 bases and J by 0 bases, leaving 5 bases between them. The CDR3 loop is CASSFGANTGELFF. Here the CDR3 DNA reads TGTGCCAGCAGCTTCGGGGCGAACACCGGGGAGCTGTTTTTT. Supplemented by reference TRBV7-8 and TRBJ2-2, the full variable domain reads GAGVSQSPRYKVAKRGQDVALRCDPISGHVSLFWYQQALGQGPEFLTYFQNEAQLDKSGLPSDRFFAERPEGSVSTLKIQRTQQEDSAVYLCASSFGANTGELFFGEGSRLTVL.

This clone was seen only a few times. The V gene is TRBV4-1, the J gene TRBJ2-7; 7 positions agree with TRBD1. CDR3 length equals 15 residues. Germline lookup yields CDR1 MGHRA and CDR2 YSYEKL. The V segment lost 1 base and the J segment 0 bases; nucleotides outside the gene matches: 3. The CDR3 DNA sequence: TGCGCCAGCAGCCAAGGGACAGGTGCCTCCTACGAGCAGTACTTC. Translating it yields CASSQGTGASYEQYF.

The gene calls are TRBV7-9 and TRBJ2-1, with 9 bases that match TRBD1. This CDR3 is built from 16 residues. Germline trimming cut 5 bases from V and 4 bases from J; bases unmatched to any gene: 9. Germline lookup yields CDR1 SEHNR and CDR2 FQNEAQ (reference sequence). The CDR3 region has the DNA TGTGCCAGCAGCCTGCGTAGGGACAGGGAATACAATGAGCAGTTCTTC. Protein product: CASSLRRDREYNEQFF.

The gene calls are TRBV27 and TRBJ1-6; D might be TRBD1 (6 bases). Germline loops: CDR1 MNHEY, CDR2 SMNVEV (reference sequence). CDR3 length: 13 residues. V lost 7 bases to trimming and J lost 3 bases, with 7 bases between them. CDR3: CASKGDYNSPLHF. CDR3 nucleotides: TGTGCCAGCAAGGGGGACTATAATTCACCCCTCCACTTT.

The CDR3 DNA is TGTGCCAGTAGCGGGAGCGCCAACCTCGAGCAGTACTTC. Protein: CASSGSANLEQYF. The V call is TRBV28, the J call TRBJ2-7, with 9 nucleotides matching TRBD2. This CDR3 is 13 amino acids long. Germline V CDR1 and CDR2: MDHEN, SYDVKM. After removal of 9 bases from V and 6 bases from J, the junction contained 9 bases not matched to a gene.

This chain connects TRBV4-1 to TRBJ2-1; no reliable D call. Germline V lookup: CDR1 MGHRA, CDR2 YSYEKL. V lost 4 bases and J lost 9, with 22 bases in between. This CDR3 is 16 amino acids long. CDR3 sequence (DNA): TGCGCCAGCAGCCTTCTTAAGGACCCCCGTCCAATTGAGCAGTTCTTC. It translates to CASSLLKDPRPIEQFF.

This clone is medium-sized. The rearrangement joins TRBV9 to TRBJ2-3; no reliable D call. Trimming took 4 bases from V and 0 from J, leaving 6 bases between them. Germline CDR1 reads SGDLS; CDR2 reads YYNGEE. This CDR3 is built from 13 residues. The CDR3 DNA reads as TGTGCCAGCAGCCCTTCCAGCACAGATACGCAGTATTTT. Protein product: CASSPSSTDTQYF.

The V call is TRBV2, the J call TRBJ2-7; weak D call: TRBD1 (10 bases). CDR1 is SNHLY, CDR2 FYNNEI, per germline. V gave up 6 bases and J gave up 3 bases, with 27 bases separating them. CDR3 size: 18 residues. This CDR3 is CASSRDRGSSGDFYEQYF. In nucleotides, the CDR3 is TGTGCCAGCAGCAGGGACAGGGGATCTAGCGGGGACTTCTACGAGCAGTACTTC.

The chain carries TRBV11-3 and TRBJ2-1; weak D call: TRBD2 (6 bases). Germline V gives CDR1 SGHNT, CDR2 YENEEA. The CDR3 runs to 15 residues. Trimming left V 2 bases short and J 3 bases short, with 11 bases between. The CDR3 loop is CASSLSSGDYNEQFF. Here the CDR3 DNA reads TGTGCCAGCAGCTTATCTTCGGGAGACTACAATGAGCAGTTCTTC.

The chain uses TRBV27 and TRBJ2-2, with 12 bases identical to TRBD2. CDR3 size: 18 residues. Trimming took 10 bases from V and 3 from J; bases not matched to a gene: 15. Germline V gives CDR1 MNHEY, CDR2 SMNVEV (reference sequence). The CDR3 DNA is TGTGCCACCGGACAGGCCGCTAGCGGGAGGGCCGACACCGGGGAGCTGTTTTTT. As protein: CATGQAASGRADTGELFF.

The chain uses TRBV18 and TRBJ2-7, with TRBD1 identical over 9 bases. This CDR3 region has 18 residues. Germline assignment: CDR1 KGHSH and CDR2 LQKENI. J lost 7 bases, V lost 1 base, and 17 bases had no gene match. As DNA, the CDR3 is TGTGCCAGCTCACCACTTAATCTAAGGACAGGGGTGCTCGGGGAGCAGTACTTC. This encodes CASSPLNLRTGVLGEQYF.

This clone was counted at least ten times. The CDR3 sequence is CASRTALGGVYTGELFF. The CDR3 bases are TGTGCCAGCAGAACCGCACTTGGGGGAGTCTACACCGGGGAGCTGTTTTTT. V is TRBV7-9 and J is TRBJ2-2; the D call may be TRBD1 or TRBD2 (5 bases each). V lost 6 bases, J lost 3 bases, and 20 bases lay in between. CDR1 and CDR2 (germline): SEHNR, FQNEAQ (reference sequence). This CDR3 has 17 residues.

CDR3 DNA sequence: TGTGCCAGCAGCCAATATTTTGTGGACTCGGGGGGGACCCAGTACTTC. It encodes CASSQYFVDSGGTQYF. This chain uses TRBV4-2 with TRBJ2-5; 7 nucleotides line up with TRBD2. The ends lost 2 bases at V and 7 bases at J; junction bases unmatched: 13. Germline CDR1 LGHNA, CDR2 YNFKEQ. This CDR3 spans 16 amino acids.

The chain employs TRBV5-6 and TRBJ2-1; no reliable D call. The CDR3 length is 12 residues. Germline assignment: CDR1 SGHDT and CDR2 YYEEEE. Trimming took 4 bases from V and 7 from J, leaving 9 bases between them. The CDR3 here is CASSIGMNEQFF. As DNA, the CDR3 is TGTGCCAGCAGCATCGGAATGAATGAGCAGTTCTTC.

This chain joins TRBV4-1 and TRBJ2-6; D is unclear. Germline CDR1 reads MGHRA; CDR2 reads YSYEKL. The CDR3 consists of 14 residues. V shed 0 bases and J shed 6 bases, with 6 bases lying between them. The CDR3 nucleotides are TGCGCCAGCAGCCAAGATAGATCGGCCAACGTCCTGACTTTC. Protein: CASSQDRSANVLTF.

This clone was picked up a small number of times. The chain uses TRBV6-4 and TRBJ1-1, with a tentative D call TRBD1 (5 bases). The CDR3 sequence is 13 residues long. Per germline, CDR1 MRHNA and CDR2 SNTAGT. Trimming removed 4 bases at V and 5 bases at J, with 11 bases between. CDR3 residues: CASSVDTGTEAFF. Here the CDR3 DNA reads TGTGCCAGCAGTGTGGACACGGGGACTGAAGCTTTCTTT.

This chain joins TRBV7-9 and TRBJ1-2; the D is unclear. The CDR3 totals 11 residues. Trimming shortened V by 4 bases and J by 8 bases, and 8 bases separated the two germline ends. The germline V gene encodes CDR1 SEHNR and CDR2 FQNEAQ (reference sequence). The CDR3 loop reads CASSSRHGYTF. The CDR3, as DNA: TGTGCCAGCAGCTCTCGGCACGGCTACACCTTC.

The chain uses TRBV9 and TRBJ2-1; possibly TRBD2 for D (6 bases). Germline CDR1 reads SGDLS; CDR2 reads YYNGEE. This CDR3 region has 17 residues. Trimming left V 0 bases short and J 4 bases short, with 17 bases between. CDR3 sequence (DNA): TGTGCCAGCAGCGTAGCTGCCGGGGGACTCGCTTACAATGAGCAGTTCTTC. Translating it yields CASSVAAGGLAYNEQFF.

This clone appeared a few times. The gene calls are TRBV27 and TRBJ2-4, with D unclear. Trimming cost V 8 bases and J 6 bases, with 8 bases left between them. Germline loops: CDR1 MNHEY, CDR2 SMNVEV (reference sequence). This CDR3 is built from 11 residues. The CDR3 sequence: CASSWGNIQYF. The CDR3 DNA sequence: TGTGCCAGCTCGTGGGGAAACATTCAGTACTTC.